This T cell receptor beta chain was sequenced for a study of cytomegalovirus exposure and HLA in healthy donors (dated by TCRdb to about 2017). In the study overall: An earlier analysis of some 550 of the donors reported 250 to 300 Gb of sequence data and more than 90 million unique TCR beta sequences from 150 million to 200 million T cells. Using immunosequencing, the study profiled T cell repertoires from around 680 subjects and related those repertoires to cytomegalovirus serostatus. The later analysis used no new phenotypic data to find candidate immune exposures, relying instead on TCR beta sequences and their occurrence across donors. HLA typing covered class I and class II loci at four-digit resolution. The genetic ancestry cluster associated with self-reported Caucasian donors included roughly four fifths of the 350 to 500 genotyped donors. Donor age, sex, ethnicity and CMV serostatus were compiled together with the repertoire data. On average, approximately 250,000 unique TCR beta nucleotide sequences were sequenced per donor among more than 350 genotyped donors of the cohort, with about 19% of those sequences being non-productive. The study was designed to test whether signatures of past pathogen exposure could be identified by cataloging public T cell receptors. An earlier analysis of 587 of the donors used high-throughput TCR beta sequencing to judge whether each TCR beta V gene segment behaved as functional or pseudogenic. Typing coverage varied by locus: about 629-630 donors for A, B, C, DRB1 and DQB1; under 550 for DQA1; over 600 for DPA1; approximately 470 for DPB1. Because of strong linkage in the cohort, roughly five DR-DQ haplotypes were treated as single units for association and clustering. To predict cytomegalovirus infection status, the study combined high-throughput TCR immunosequencing, statistical association of individual TCRs with disease status, and machine learning. A later genetic analysis used genome-wide SNP genotypes for about 65% of the 666 donors, treating that subset as a discovery cohort. All discovery cohort repertoires had been generated on a single sequencing platform. Along with the 666-subject first cohort, a separate validation cohort of some 130 different subjects was used. A later analysis re-examined previously published TCR beta repertoires from around 670 donors and added high-resolution HLA genotyping to investigate patterns of TCR occurrence. Approximately 300 gigabases of sequencing data and around 90 million unique TCR sequences made up an early release that covered approximately 620 HLA-typed donors. The research as a whole found: The study gave a list of 150 to 200 TCR beta chains associated with cytomegalovirus. An earlier analysis of approximately 590 of the donors showed that most TCR beta V segments appeared in productive rearrangements either about 87% or about 30% of the time, which broadly matched IMGT annotations. A later analysis reported that several top co-occurrence clusters appeared linked to parvovirus B19, influenza, CMV and Epstein-Barr virus. This cohort had only TCR beta chains sequenced, and the lack of alpha or paired-chain data limited which features could be detected. In vitro tests confirmed that a few of the cytomegalovirus-associated TCR beta chains recognize cytomegalovirus antigens. In a later analysis, HLA-associated TCR beta chains were found to be more clonally expanded and to have lower generation probabilities than equally common non-associated chains. Some IMGT-functional V segments, including TRBV6-2 and TRBV6-3, could not be distinguished by the 87-base-pair reads and were therefore excluded. Because some donors lacked HLA typing at each locus, the association tests relied only on the typed subset. Most TCR sequences were seen in very few donors, while some public TCRs were found in many individuals. Because counts were too low, around 18 rarely observed V segments, including chromosome 9 orphons, were left out of the earlier analysis of approximately 500 of the donors. A later analysis associated 16,951 TCR beta sequences with specific HLA alleles at a false discovery rate of 0.05. Immune exposure information for the cohort was limited to CMV serostatus. Strong co-occurrence of HLA alleles, especially DR and DQ, made assigning TCR associations to individual alleles difficult. Linkage disequilibrium might explain the correlated functional status among segregating V segments, but an unknown experimental factor could not be excluded. A later analysis found that TCR association rates varied across HLA loci, with DRB1 alleles showing the most associated TCRs and HLA-C alleles the fewest. Presence/absence analyses assumed roughly uniform sequencing depth across donors, an assumption that may not hold. The authors suggested that the approach could potentially be extended to other disease states and immunological phenotypes. An association between a missense DCLRE1C variant and V-gene and J-gene trimming of TCR beta chains was found in a later genetic analysis and replicated in an independent cohort. A later genetic analysis reported fewer N-insertions in productive TCRs among donors in an Asian-associated ancestry cluster than the approximately 670-donor mean. In both the original and validation cohorts, the classifier was reported to diagnose cytomegalovirus status with high specificity and sensitivity. A further reported finding was that TCR beta sequences accurately predicted the HLA-A and HLA-B alleles for most subjects in the first cohort. According to a later analysis, most CMV-associated TCR beta chains appeared to be HLA-restricted, and the HLA associations seemed to be driven largely by CMV exposure. The sequencing pipeline was judged likely to have produced a cluster of highly shared sequence variants as a technical artifact.

The CDR3 numbers 13 residues from cysteine through phenylalanine. CDR3 DNA only is kept here, 39 bases in frame from base 1. The trim is 6 bases for V and 1 base for J, with a gap of 10 bases between the germline ends. The germline V gene supplies CDR1 SGHTS and CDR2 YDEGEE. The cohort was made up of about 670 healthy bone marrow donors. All cohort members were sampled while nominally healthy, although unrecorded immune exposures were likely present. The donor was CMV seronegative and was included in the group of several hundred seronegative cohort members. Each donor provided a peripheral blood sample, and peripheral blood mononuclear cells were used for TCR beta sequencing. Genomic DNA was extracted from the blood cell samples with the Qiagen DNeasy Blood Extraction Kit. Library preparation employed the immunoSEQ multiplex PCR assay. The multiplex PCR relied on a mix of 60 forward primers for TCR Vbeta segments and 13 reverse primers for TCR Jbeta segments. Amplification of the CDR3 region of rearranged TCR beta genes was performed with a multiplex PCR assay on genomic DNA. The amplified TCR beta libraries were sequenced on the Illumina HiSeq System as 87-base-pair reads. The paper's data handling went like this. Across the 600 to 700 repertoires, a later analysis counted around 80 million unique TCR beta chains, 8.5 million to 12 million of which were shared by at least two donors. A nearest-neighbor algorithm error-corrected the raw reads and collapsed the reads into unique sequences, merging closely related sequences to remove PCR and sequencing errors. To assign V, D and J gene segments, CDR3 sequences were aligned to IMGT reference sequences. For a sequence to be retained, at least a six-nucleotide match to both a V gene segment and a J gene segment was required. A rearrangement counted as productive if the CDR3 had no stop codons and remained in frame with V and J, and every other rearrangement counted as non-productive. CDR3 was defined according to IMGT convention as the region running from the second conserved V-encoded cysteine to the conserved J-encoded phenylalanine. The earlier analysis of 587 of the donors excluded sequences that lacked an unambiguous match to a single V gene segment. In an earlier analysis of a few hundred of the donors, V segments were called functional above 56.7% productive rearrangements and were called segregating when the between-donor standard deviation exceeded 5%. To diagnose cytomegalovirus status from the catalog of TCR beta chain sequences, a statistical classification framework was built. In a later analysis, TCR nucleotide sequences were compared against IMGT/GENE-DB human TR gene sequences so that V and J genes could be assigned. Using the TCRdist pipeline, a later analysis assigned CDR3 sequences along with most-parsimonious VDJ recombination scenarios. A later analysis defined each TCR beta chain by its CDR3 amino acid sequence plus V-gene family, and excluded reads lacking a unique V-gene family. As a way to deal with suspected cross-contamination and a sequencing artifact, a later analysis dropped over 550 nucleotide sequences that were highly shared and had low generation probability. For each public chain, a later analysis derived a clonal expansion index from normalized ranks of inferred template counts within each repertoire. In a later analysis, generation probabilities were computed with a VDJ recombination model fitted to out-of-frame rearrangements, and the resulting probabilities were checked against IGoR. A later analysis scored TCR-TCR, TCR-HLA and TCR-CMV co-occurrence with hypergeometric tests, applying a repertoire-size bias correction to TCR pairs. To estimate false discovery rates, a later analysis permuted the HLA or CMV assignments 20 times. In a later analysis, co-occurring TCRs were grouped using DBSCAN, with TCRdist sequence similarity added in when clustering inside HLA-allele-positive subsets. Repertoires with fewer than 30,000 or more than 120,000 public chains, plus five repertoires with anomalous nucleotide sharing, were excluded from co-occurrence clustering. TCRdb limited this immuneACCESS table to in-frame rearrangements with V and J called. A share of clones is missing; checked studies link under half to unresolved V genes, and the rest is unexplained. V and J calls and clone size come straight from that table; D and trimming were deduced from the DNA. In this sample's table one finds fewer than 150,000 clones. Together, the top ten hold 2.7% of the sample.

Turning to this clone: Its recognized antigen is unknown.

The material sequenced was PBMCs. This clonotype originated in a man in his forties or fifties in good health and CMV-seronegative. The chain is encoded by TRBV5-8 joined to TRBJ2-5; the D gene assignment is ambiguous. The CDR3 loop reads CASTPRFQETQYF. The DNA is as follows: TGTGCCAGCACCCCACGGTTCCAAGAGACCCAGTACTTC.